The rows below give T cell receptor beta chains drawn from one sample of a study of T cells in localized non-small cell lung cancer. Profiled with immunoSEQ multiplex PCR; TCRdb holds only in-frame clones, not every one. The data show approximately 7,400 clones, approximately 22% seen once. The input for sequencing was lung tumor tissue, taken before any cancer treatment. These receptors originate from a man between 40 and 70 years old with stage III squamous cell lung carcinoma. CDR3s include the opening cysteine and the closing phenylalanine or tryptophan. A D gene is named only where the DNA matches it firmly. Some rows have no size entry. The others give once, few or many, or a class for an expanded clone.

cdr3_aa,cdr3_nt,clone_size,d_call,j_call,v_call
CASSVRGPYGYTF,TGTGCCAGCAGCGTCCGGGGCCCCTATGGCTACACCTTC,.,.,TRBJ1-2,TRBV28
CAITEGGQGSSGNTIYF,TGTGCCATCACCGAAGGAGGTCAGGGGAGCTCTGGAAACACCATATATTTT,few,.,TRBJ1-3,TRBV6-8
CASSYYRGAGTGYTQYF,TGTGCCAGCAGTTACTACAGGGGGGCCGGGACGGGCTATACGCAGTATTTT,few,TRBD1,TRBJ2-3,TRBV6-8
CASSTLAGGADTQYF,TGTGCCAGTAGCACACTAGCGGGAGGCGCAGATACGCAGTATTTT,.,TRBD2,TRBJ2-3,TRBV19
CASSWGTGEETQYF,TGCGCCAGCAGCTGGGGGACAGGAGAAGAGACCCAGTACTTC,.,TRBD1,TRBJ2-5,TRBV5-1
CAWSAPGQGRIAFF,TGTGCCTGGAGTGCACCGGGACAGGGGCGGATTGCTTTCTTT,few,TRBD1,TRBJ1-1,TRBV30
CASSPSGTYTEAFF,TGTGCCAGCAGTCCCTCCGGGACCTACACTGAAGCTTTCTTT,few,.,TRBJ1-1,TRBV28
CASSLGPPSSGNTIYF,TGTGCCAGCAGCTTAGGACCGCCCTCCTCTGGAAACACCATATATTTT,.,.,TRBJ1-3,TRBV11-3
CASSLDLRGPYEQYF,TGCGCCAGCAGCTTGGATCTCAGGGGGCCCTACGAGCAGTACTTC,once,TRBD1,TRBJ2-7,TRBV5-1
CASSTPGTVSGNTIYF,TGTGCCAGCAGCACCCCCGGGACAGTATCTGGAAACACCATATATTTT,.,TRBD1,TRBJ1-3,TRBV11-3
CASSNTGGQPQHF,TGTGCCAGCAGTAACACAGGGGGGCAGCCCCAGCATTTT,few,TRBD1,TRBJ1-5,TRBV6-8
CASSLVLAVRDEQFF,TGCGCCAGCAGCTTGGTACTAGCGGTAAGAGATGAGCAGTTCTTC,few,TRBD2,TRBJ2-1,TRBV5-1
CASSYDGAASTDTQYF,TGTGCCAGCAGTTACGACGGGGCCGCTAGCACAGATACGCAGTATTTT,.,.,TRBJ2-3,TRBV6-8
CASNSLRDPPGDEQFF,TGTGCCAGCAACTCTCTCCGGGACCCACCCGGGGATGAGCAGTTCTTC,medium-sized,.,TRBJ2-1,TRBV28
CAISEGQGNTEAFF,TGTGCCATCAGTGAGGGGCAGGGGAACACTGAAGCTTTCTTT,.,.,TRBJ1-1,TRBV10-3
CASSPRQGNYGYTF,TGTGCCAGCTCACCTCGGCAGGGGAACTATGGCTACACCTTC,.,.,TRBJ1-2,TRBV18
CASSLAGTVDNEKLFF,TGTGCCAGCAGCTTGGCAGGGACGGTTGATAATGAAAAACTGTTTTTT,.,.,TRBJ1-4,TRBV11-3
CASSYTRTGGYEQYF,TGTGCCAGCAGTTACACCCGGACGGGGGGCTACGAGCAGTACTTC,.,TRBD2,TRBJ2-7,TRBV6-8
CASSYSRGGTDTQYF,TGTGCCAGTAGTTACTCGAGGGGGGGCACAGATACGCAGTATTTT,.,.,TRBJ2-3,TRBV19
CASSIGGGIYEQYF,TGTGCCAGTAGTATCGGAGGGGGCATCTACGAGCAGTACTTC,.,.,TRBJ2-7,TRBV19
CASSSIGQGSPLHF,TGTGCCAGCAGCTCAATCGGACAGGGTTCACCCCTCCACTTT,many,TRBD1,TRBJ1-6,TRBV11-3
CASSPRTVYGYTF,TGTGCCAGCTCACCCCGGACAGTTTATGGCTACACCTTC,.,.,TRBJ1-2,TRBV18
CARDHPGLAGGPETQYF,TGCGCCAGGGATCACCCGGGACTAGCGGGGGGGCCGGAGACCCAGTACTTC,.,TRBD2,TRBJ2-5,TRBV10-2
CASSSDLGGGLPYNEQFF,TGTGCCAGTAGCTCCGACCTGGGTGGGGGGCTACCCTACAATGAGCAGTTCTTC,.,.,TRBJ2-1,TRBV19
CSVVLHTGNTIYF,TGCAGCGTCGTCCTACACACTGGAAACACCATATATTTT,.,.,TRBJ1-3,TRBV29-1
CASSADRGGYGYTF,TGTGCCAGCAGCGCCGACAGGGGCGGCTATGGCTACACCTTC,many,TRBD1,TRBJ1-2,TRBV11-3
CASSYGLSGRRETQYF,TGTGCCAGCAGTTACGGGCTAAGCGGGAGGCGAGAGACCCAGTACTTC,few,TRBD2,TRBJ2-5,TRBV6-8
CSVVGPQPEAFF,TGCAGCGTTGTAGGCCCTCAGCCTGAAGCTTTCTTT,few,.,TRBJ1-1,TRBV29-1
CAWSRTGDGQPQHF,TGTGCCTGGTCTCGGACAGGGGATGGGCAGCCCCAGCATTTT,few,TRBD1,TRBJ1-5,TRBV30
CASSQDRMQGDTEAFF,TGCGCCAGCAGCCAAGATCGGATGCAAGGGGACACTGAAGCTTTCTTT,few,.,TRBJ1-1,TRBV4-1
CASSPGGRVFSGANVLTF,TGTGCCAGTAGCCCGGGGGGGCGGGTCTTCTCTGGGGCCAACGTCCTGACTTTC,.,TRBD2,TRBJ2-6,TRBV19
CASMPRVGWTEAFF,TGTGCCAGCATGCCAAGGGTGGGGTGGACTGAAGCTTTCTTT,few,.,TRBJ1-1,TRBV11-3
CASSTSDIWAGELFF,TGTGCCAGCAGCACCTCGGACATATGGGCCGGGGAGCTGTTTTTT,.,.,TRBJ2-2,TRBV11-3
CASGGGLAGNEQYF,TGCGCCAGCGGGGGGGGACTAGCGGGAAACGAGCAGTACTTC,.,TRBD2,TRBJ2-7,TRBV10-2
CASGAGQGEGETQYF,TGTGCCAGCGGCGCGGGACAGGGTGAAGGAGAGACCCAGTACTTC,few,TRBD1,TRBJ2-5,TRBV6-8
CASSFRTTFGTQYF,TGTGCCAGCAGCTTTCGTACGACATTCGGTACGCAGTATTTT,few,.,TRBJ2-3,TRBV11-3
CASSEDRGVEDTQYF,TGTGCCAGCAGTGAGGACAGGGGGGTGGAAGATACGCAGTATTTT,few,TRBD1,TRBJ2-3,TRBV6-8
CAWSGLLGRIQETQYF,TGTGCCTGGTCTGGTCTTCTCGGCAGGATCCAAGAGACCCAGTACTTC,few,.,TRBJ2-5,TRBV30
CASSQFRLNTEAFF,TGCGCCAGCAGCCAATTTAGACTGAACACTGAAGCTTTCTTT,.,.,TRBJ1-1,TRBV1
CASSLGPGREGGYTF,TGTGCCAGCAGCTTAGGGCCGGGAAGGGAGGGTGGCTACACCTTC,few,.,TRBJ1-2,TRBV11-3
CASRPGNSNQPQHF,TGTGCCAGCAGGCCTGGGAATAGCAATCAGCCCCAGCATTTT,few,.,TRBJ1-5,TRBV6-8
CASSRSSGGATDTQYF,TGTGCCAGCAGTCGTTCTAGCGGGGGGGCCACAGATACGCAGTATTTT,few,TRBD2,TRBJ2-3,TRBV28
CASSIDYVRVGISTDTQYF,TGTGCCAGTAGTATAGATTATGTGCGCGTCGGGATCAGCACAGATACGCAGTATTTT,.,.,TRBJ2-3,TRBV19
CASSPPVQPPFSGELFF,TGTGCCAGCTCACCACCGGTTCAACCACCCTTTTCCGGGGAGCTGTTTTTT,few,.,TRBJ2-2,TRBV18
CAWSRPLIEQYF,TGTGCCTGGAGCCGACCGTTGATCGAGCAGTACTTC,.,.,TRBJ2-7,TRBV30
CASSLAGRPSFGYTF,TGTGCCAGCAGCTTGGCTGGGCGGCCTTCTTTCGGCTACACCTTC,many,.,TRBJ1-2,TRBV11-3
CASRPGLASDTQYF,TGTGCCAGCAGACCGGGACTAGCATCAGATACGCAGTATTTT,few,TRBD2,TRBJ2-3,TRBV11-3
CAWPTGGEGSQETQYF,TGTGCCTGGCCGACAGGCGGTGAGGGAAGCCAAGAGACCCAGTACTTC,.,.,TRBJ2-5,TRBV30
CASRRSARPGTEAFF,TGTGCCAGCAGGAGGTCGGCACGACCGGGAACTGAAGCTTTCTTT,.,.,TRBJ1-1,TRBV28
CASRLAGGYNEQFF,TGTGCCAGCAGGTTAGCGGGAGGGTACAATGAGCAGTTCTTC,few,TRBD2,TRBJ2-1,TRBV6-8
CATSTSSGRRTDTQYF,TGTGCCACCAGCACTTCTAGCGGGAGAAGGACAGATACGCAGTATTTT,.,TRBD2,TRBJ2-3,TRBV15
CASSGPTSGSPFKQFF,TGTGCCAGCAGCGGTCCTACTAGCGGGAGCCCCTTCAAGCAGTTCTTC,few,TRBD2,TRBJ2-1,TRBV9